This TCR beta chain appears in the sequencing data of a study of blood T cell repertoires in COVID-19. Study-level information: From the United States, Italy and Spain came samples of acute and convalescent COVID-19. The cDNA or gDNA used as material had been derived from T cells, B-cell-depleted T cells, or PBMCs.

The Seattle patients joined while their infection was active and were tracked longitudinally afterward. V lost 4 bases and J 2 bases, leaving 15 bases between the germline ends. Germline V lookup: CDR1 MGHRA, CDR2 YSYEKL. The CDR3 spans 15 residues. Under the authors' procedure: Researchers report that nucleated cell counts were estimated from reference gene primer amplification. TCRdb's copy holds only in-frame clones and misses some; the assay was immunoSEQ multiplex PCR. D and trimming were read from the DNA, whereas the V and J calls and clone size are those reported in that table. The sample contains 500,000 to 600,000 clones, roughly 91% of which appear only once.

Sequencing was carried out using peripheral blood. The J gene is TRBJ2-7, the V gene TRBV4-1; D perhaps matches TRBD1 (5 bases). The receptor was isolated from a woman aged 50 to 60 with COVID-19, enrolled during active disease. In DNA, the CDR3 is TGCGCCAGCAGCCGGGGCCCTGGGATGCCCTACGAGCAGTACTTC. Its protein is CASSRGPGMPYEQYF.